Each of the 18 T cell receptor beta chains below was sequenced from the same sample in a study of cytotoxic CD8 clonotypes in ibrutinib-treated CLL. Data came from immunoSEQ multiplex PCR; TCRdb stores just in-frame clones and leaves some out. Among a few hundred thousand clones listed, about 61% were seen once. The sequenced sample was PBMCs, obtained after 36 months of ibrutinib treatment. The receptor source for this set is a human donor with chronic lymphocytic leukemia.

The chain couples TRBV5-5 to TRBJ2-7; 7 nucleotides match TRBD2. The junction had 2 bases not matched to a gene; V was cut back by 0 bases and J by 2 bases. This CDR3 is built from 14 residues. Germline-derived CDR1 and CDR2 are SGHKS and YYEKEE (reference sequence). This CDR3 reads CASSLEGGAYEQYF. The DNA of the CDR3 is TGTGCCAGCAGCTTGGAGGGAGGGGCCTACGAGCAGTACTTC.

The chain uses TRBV6-1 and TRBJ2-7; 7 bases fit TRBD1. The CDR3 length is 12 residues. Germline lookup yields CDR1 MNHNS and CDR2 SASEGT. After removal of 6 bases from V and 3 bases from J, the junction contained 2 bases not matched to a gene. In nucleotides, the CDR3 is TGTGCCAGCAGGGGACAGATCTACGAGCAGTACTTC. Protein sequence: CASRGQIYEQYF.

J is TRBJ1-2 and V is TRBV7-8; D is undetermined. The V and J ends lost 6 bases and 6 bases respectively, with 14 bases between them. The germline V gene encodes CDR1 SGHVS and CDR2 FQNEAQ. The CDR3 runs to 13 residues. The CDR3 sequence: CASRMPFDDGYTF. The CDR3, as DNA: TGTGCCAGCAGGATGCCCTTCGACGATGGCTACACCTTC.

The chain combines TRBV29-1 with TRBJ2-7; the match to TRBD1 covers 8 bases. V dropped 7 bases and J dropped 6; count of bases not matched to a gene: 11. The germline V gene encodes CDR1 SQVTM and CDR2 ANQGSEA. This CDR3 spans 13 amino acids. DNA for the CDR3: TGCAGCGCCGACAGGGGCGCGGGGTCCGAGCAGTACTTC. Translated, it gives CSADRGAGSEQYF.

The chain couples TRBV6-5 to TRBJ2-3; 10 bases align to TRBD1. J lost 10 bases, V lost 6 bases, and 10 bases had no gene match. Germline values: CDR1 MNHEY, CDR2 SVGAGI. The CDR3 covers 14 residues. CDR3 protein: CASRQDRGRSAQYF. The CDR3, as DNA: TGTGCCAGCAGACAGGACAGGGGGAGATCCGCGCAGTATTTT.

The V call is TRBV7-9, the J call TRBJ2-4; D gene ambiguous. This CDR3 spans 17 amino acids. Germline CDR1 and CDR2: SEHNR and FQNEAQ (reference sequence). The V end lost 1 base, the J end lost 0 bases, and 13 bases lay between the germline ends. The CDR3 sequence is CASSLGVEVLAKNIQYF. The CDR3 nucleotides read TGTGCCAGCAGCTTAGGTGTCGAGGTCCTAGCCAAAAACATTCAGTACTTC.

This clone was counted between two and nine times. CDR3 loop: CASSVSRGGTQYF. DNA of the CDR3: TGTGCCAGCAGCGTCAGTAGGGGTGGGACCCAGTACTTC. V is TRBV9 and J is TRBJ2-5, with a possible D match to TRBD1 (5 bases). Germline V CDR1 and CDR2: SGDLS, YYNGEE. CDR3 size: 13 residues. V was cut by 2 bases and J by 7 bases, with 12 bases left in between.

In its sample, this clone was seen once. V usage is TRBV10-3 and J usage is TRBJ1-1, with TRBD1 matching over 9 bases. CDR3 size: 19 residues. V was pared by 5 bases and J by 5 bases, with 21 bases of the junction left unmatched. Per the germline V gene, CDR1 is ENHRY and CDR2 is SYGVKD. This chain's CDR3 is CAISTFWATGGTGRTEAFF. Here the CDR3 DNA reads TGTGCCATCAGTACATTTTGGGCAACTGGGGGGACAGGGCGGACTGAAGCTTTCTTT.

The chain uses TRBV11-2 and TRBJ1-2; D call uncertain. The CDR3 has 12 residues. Germline loops: CDR1 SGHAT, CDR2 FQNNGV. Trimming took 5 bases from V and 4 from J, leaving 8 bases between them. Here the CDR3 reads CASSARIYGYTF. In DNA, the CDR3 is TGTGCCAGCAGCGCTAGAATCTATGGCTACACCTTC.

The chain has TRBV9 and TRBJ2-4; no firm D call. The CDR3 covers 16 residues. V shed 0 bases and J shed 3 bases, with 13 bases lying between them. Germline CDR1 is SGDLS and CDR2 is YYNGEE. DNA for the CDR3: TGTGCCAGCAGCGTAGCGGCAGGCCCTGGCAAAAACATTCAGTACTTC. Amino acid sequence: CASSVAAGPGKNIQYF.

This clone was picked up a small number of times. The chain couples TRBV9 to TRBJ2-7; 8 bases are shared with TRBD1. Germline CDR1 and CDR2: SGDLS and YYNGEE. V gave up 4 bases and J gave up 5 bases; unmatched junction bases: 5. The CDR3 loop spans 13 amino acids. The CDR3 DNA is TGTGCCAGCAGCACACAGGGGGACCACGAGCAGTACTTC. Residues: CASSTQGDHEQYF.

The count of this clone is one. This rearrangement joins TRBV7-9 to TRBJ2-7; D gene uncertain. CDR3 length: 11 amino acids. From germline, CDR1 is SEHNR and CDR2 FQNEAQ (reference sequence). Between the trimmed V and J ends, which lost 0 bases and 8 bases, there was a span of 5 bases. The CDR3 reads CASSLATQQYF. The CDR3 coding sequence is TGTGCCAGCAGCTTAGCGACCCAGCAGTACTTC.

This clone was counted once. V is TRBV7-2 and J is TRBJ2-7, with 12 positions matching TRBD2. Looked up from germline, CDR1 is SGHTA and CDR2 is FQGNSA. After removal of 4 bases from V and 4 bases from J, the junction contained 14 bases not matched to a gene. This CDR3 contains 18 residues. The CDR3 nucleotides read TGTGCCAGCAGCTCTAATAGAGGACTAGCGGGGCGCCCTTACGAGCAGTACTTC. It specifies CASSSNRGLAGRPYEQYF.

The genes are TRBV6-1 and TRBJ2-5, with TRBD1 identical over 7 bases. After removal of 2 bases from V and 4 bases from J, the junction contained 16 bases not matched to a gene. The CDR3 extends over 18 amino acids. CDR1 MNHNS and CDR2 SASEGT come from the germline V gene. The CDR3 region is CASSEFRRYQGVGETQYF. Written as DNA, the CDR3 is TGTGCCAGCAGTGAATTCCGCCGGTACCAGGGGGTCGGAGAGACCCAGTACTTC.

This clone showed up just once. The V gene is TRBV11-2, the J gene TRBJ1-4, with D unresolved. The CDR3 has 15 amino acids. Germline loops: CDR1 SGHAT, CDR2 FQNNGV. V gave up 5 bases and J gave up 3 bases, with 13 bases separating them. The CDR3 bases are TGTGCCAGCAGCCAACTTAAGGGAGCTAATGAAAAACTGTTTTTT. Translation: CASSQLKGANEKLFF.

The rearrangement joins TRBV4-1 to TRBJ2-3; 8 nucleotides agree with TRBD1. CDR3 length equals 21 residues. CDR1 and CDR2 from the germline V gene are MGHRA and YSYEKL. V was pared by 5 bases and J by 0 bases, with 22 bases of the junction left unmatched. The CDR3 loop reads CASSTREEGRQGPRSTDTQYF. CDR3 sequence (DNA): TGCGCCAGCAGCACCCGCGAGGAGGGGAGACAGGGGCCTCGGAGCACAGATACGCAGTATTTT.

V and J are TRBV5-1 and TRBJ2-5; the D is unclear. Trimming pared 5 bases from V and 0 bases from J, leaving 14 bases between. CDR3 size: 15 residues. The germline V gene encodes CDR1 SGHRS and CDR2 YFSETQ. DNA of the CDR3: TGCGCCAGCAGTTTACTCTCGCAGTACCAAGAGACCCAGTACTTC. It specifies CASSLLSQYQETQYF.

The sample holds a few counts of this clone. The chain uses TRBV6-1 and TRBJ2-7; unclear D gene. The CDR3 has 13 amino acids. CDR1 MNHNS and CDR2 SASEGT come from the germline V gene. Deletions cut 7 bases from V and 3 bases from J, with 13 bases between. The CDR3: CASNPDGNYEQYF. The CDR3 DNA is TGTGCCAGCAACCCGGACGGAAACTACGAGCAGTACTTC.